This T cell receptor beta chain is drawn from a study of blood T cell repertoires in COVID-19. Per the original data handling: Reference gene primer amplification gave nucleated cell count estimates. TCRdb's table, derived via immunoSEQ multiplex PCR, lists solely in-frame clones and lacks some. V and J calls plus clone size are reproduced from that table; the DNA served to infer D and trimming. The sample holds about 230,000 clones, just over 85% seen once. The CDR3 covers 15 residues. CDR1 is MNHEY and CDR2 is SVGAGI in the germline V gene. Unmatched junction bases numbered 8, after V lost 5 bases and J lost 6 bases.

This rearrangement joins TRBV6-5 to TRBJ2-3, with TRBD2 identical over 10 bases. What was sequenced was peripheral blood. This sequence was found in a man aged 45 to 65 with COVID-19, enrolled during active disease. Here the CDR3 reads CASSQTSGVDDTQYF. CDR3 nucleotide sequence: TGTGCCAGCAGTCAAACTAGCGGGGTAGACGATACGCAGTATTTT.